This section outlines one T cell receptor (beta chain) sequence together with its context. This entry is derived from a study of T cell responses to AZD1222 COVID-19 vaccine. The germline V gene encodes CDR1 ENHRY and CDR2 SYGVKD. Trimming cost V 6 bases and J 4 bases; bases outside gene matches: 2. The CDR3 loop spans 14 amino acids. Some clones are missing from TCRdb's copy, which holds only in-frame ones; the method was immunoSEQ multiplex PCR. The sample lists about 19,000 clones, approximately 80% seen once, with over 20% in the top ten. The V and J genes are TRBV10-3 and TRBJ2-3, with TRBD2 identical over 12 bases. The clonotype originates from an adult who received the AZD1222 COVID-19 vaccine. The sample in question was peripheral blood, obtained 28 days after the second AZD1222 dose. Here the CDR3 DNA reads TGTGCCATCAGACCTAGCGGGGGGGCAGATACGCAGTATTTT. Encoded protein: CAIRPSGGADTQYF.